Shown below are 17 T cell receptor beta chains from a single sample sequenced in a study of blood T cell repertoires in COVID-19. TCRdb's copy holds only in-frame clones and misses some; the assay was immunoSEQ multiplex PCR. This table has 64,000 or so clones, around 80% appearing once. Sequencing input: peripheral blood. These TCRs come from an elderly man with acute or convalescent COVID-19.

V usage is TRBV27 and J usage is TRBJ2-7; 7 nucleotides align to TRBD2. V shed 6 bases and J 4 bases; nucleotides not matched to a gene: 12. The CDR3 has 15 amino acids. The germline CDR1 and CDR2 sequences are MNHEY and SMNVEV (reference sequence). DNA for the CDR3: TGTGCCAGCAGGATAACAAGCGGGGCGACTTACGAGCAGTACTTC. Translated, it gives CASRITSGATYEQYF.

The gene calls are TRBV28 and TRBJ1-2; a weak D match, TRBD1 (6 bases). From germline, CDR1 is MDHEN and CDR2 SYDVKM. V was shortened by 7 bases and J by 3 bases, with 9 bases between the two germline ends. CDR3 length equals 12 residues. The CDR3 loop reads CASKDSYYGYTF. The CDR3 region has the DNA TGTGCCAGCAAGGACAGTTACTATGGCTACACCTTC.

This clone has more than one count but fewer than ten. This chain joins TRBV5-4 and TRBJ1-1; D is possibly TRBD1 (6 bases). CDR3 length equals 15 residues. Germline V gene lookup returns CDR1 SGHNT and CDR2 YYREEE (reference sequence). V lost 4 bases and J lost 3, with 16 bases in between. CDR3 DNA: TGTGCCAGCAGCCGTGGTGGGGGGGCGTACACTGAAGCTTTCTTT. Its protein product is CASSRGGGAYTEAFF. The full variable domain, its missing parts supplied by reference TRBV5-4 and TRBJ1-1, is ETGVTQSPTHLIKTRGQQVTLRCSSQSGHNTVSWYQQALGQGPQFIFQYYREEENGRGNFPPRFSGLQFPNYSSELNVNALELDDSALYLCASSRGGGAYTEAFFGQGTRLTVV.

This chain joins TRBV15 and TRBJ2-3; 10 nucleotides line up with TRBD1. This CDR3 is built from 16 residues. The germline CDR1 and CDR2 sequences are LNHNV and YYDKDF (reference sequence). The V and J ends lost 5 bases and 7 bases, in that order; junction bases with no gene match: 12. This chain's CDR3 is CATSRSGTGEMHTQYF. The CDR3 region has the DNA TGTGCCACCAGCCGCTCCGGGACAGGGGAAATGCATACGCAGTATTTT.

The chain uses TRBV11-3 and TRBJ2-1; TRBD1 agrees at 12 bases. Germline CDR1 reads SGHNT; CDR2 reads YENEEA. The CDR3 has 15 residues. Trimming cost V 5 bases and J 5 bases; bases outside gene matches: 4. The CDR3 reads CASSPGQGANNEQFF. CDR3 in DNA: TGTGCCAGCAGCCCGGGACAGGGGGCCAACAATGAGCAGTTCTTC.

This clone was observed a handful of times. The CDR3 DNA follows: TGTGCCAGCAGTTATATACAGGATAATCAGCCCCAGCATTTT. This codes for CASSYIQDNQPQHF. V is TRBV6-2 or TRBV6-3 and J is TRBJ1-5; D is perhaps TRBD1 (5 bases). CDR3 length equals 14 residues. V lost 3 bases and J 4 bases, leaving 10 bases between the germline ends. Germline-derived CDR1 and CDR2 are MNHEY and SVGEGT.

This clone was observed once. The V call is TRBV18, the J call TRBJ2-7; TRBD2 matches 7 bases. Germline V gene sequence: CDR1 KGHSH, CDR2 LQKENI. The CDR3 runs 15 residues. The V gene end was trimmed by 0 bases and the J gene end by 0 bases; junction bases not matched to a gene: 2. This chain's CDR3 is CASSPPGRASYEQYF. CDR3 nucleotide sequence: TGTGCCAGCTCACCACCGGGGAGGGCCTCCTACGAGCAGTACTTC.

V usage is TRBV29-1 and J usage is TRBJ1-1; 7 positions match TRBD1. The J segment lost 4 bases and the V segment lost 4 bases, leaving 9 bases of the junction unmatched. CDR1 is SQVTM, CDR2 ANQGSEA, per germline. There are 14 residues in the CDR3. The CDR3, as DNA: TGCAGCGTTGTTGGAGACAGGGCGACCACTGAAGCTTTCTTT. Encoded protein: CSVVGDRATTEAFF.

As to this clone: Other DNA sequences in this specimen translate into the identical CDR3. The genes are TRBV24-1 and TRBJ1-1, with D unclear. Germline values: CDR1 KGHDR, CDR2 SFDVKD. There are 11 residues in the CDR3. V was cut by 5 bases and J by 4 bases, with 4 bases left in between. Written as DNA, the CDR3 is TGTGCCACCAGTGCAGGCACTGAAGCTTTCTTT. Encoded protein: CATSAGTEAFF.

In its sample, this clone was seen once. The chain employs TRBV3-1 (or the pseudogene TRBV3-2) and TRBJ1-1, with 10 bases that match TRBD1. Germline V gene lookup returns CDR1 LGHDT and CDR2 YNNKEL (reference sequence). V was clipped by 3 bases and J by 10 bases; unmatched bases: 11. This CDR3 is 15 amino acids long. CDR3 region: CASSQAGTGAAGAFF. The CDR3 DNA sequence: TGTGCCAGCAGCCAGGCCGGGACAGGGGCCGCCGGAGCTTTCTTT.

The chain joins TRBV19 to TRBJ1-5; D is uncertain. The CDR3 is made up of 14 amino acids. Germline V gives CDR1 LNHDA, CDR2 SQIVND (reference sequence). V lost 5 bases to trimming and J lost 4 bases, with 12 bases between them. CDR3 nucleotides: TGTGCCAGTAGTCTCGAGGTCGGGAATCAGCCCCAGCATTTT. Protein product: CASSLEVGNQPQHF.

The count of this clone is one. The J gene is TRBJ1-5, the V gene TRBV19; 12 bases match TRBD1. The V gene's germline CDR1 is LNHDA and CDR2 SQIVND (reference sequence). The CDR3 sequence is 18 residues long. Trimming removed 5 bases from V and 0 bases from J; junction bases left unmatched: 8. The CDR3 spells CASSSPGQGAFSNQPQHF. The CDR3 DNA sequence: TGTGCCAGTAGTTCCCCGGGACAGGGGGCTTTTAGCAATCAGCCCCAGCATTTT.

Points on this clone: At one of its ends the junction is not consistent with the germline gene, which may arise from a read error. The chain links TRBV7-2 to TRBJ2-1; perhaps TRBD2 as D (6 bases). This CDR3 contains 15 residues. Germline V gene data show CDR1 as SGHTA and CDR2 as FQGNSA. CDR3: CASSPNSGSGRGMIF. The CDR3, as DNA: TGTGCCAGCAGCCCAAACTCCGGTAGCGGCCGGGGAATGATCTTC.

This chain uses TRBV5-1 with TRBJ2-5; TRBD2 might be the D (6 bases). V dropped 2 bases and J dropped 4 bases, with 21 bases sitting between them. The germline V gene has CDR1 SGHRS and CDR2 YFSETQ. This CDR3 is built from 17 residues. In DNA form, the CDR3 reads TGCGCCAGCAGCTTCTCCCTGACGGAGCCCGGGGGAGAGACCCAGTACTTC. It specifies CASSFSLTEPGGETQYF.

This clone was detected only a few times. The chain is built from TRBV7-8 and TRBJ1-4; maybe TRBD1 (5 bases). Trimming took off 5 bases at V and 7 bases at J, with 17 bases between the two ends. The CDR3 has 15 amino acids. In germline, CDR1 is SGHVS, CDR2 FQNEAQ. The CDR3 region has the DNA TGTGCCAGCAGCGTTAGTGGCCAGGGTGGTGAAAAACTGTTTTTT. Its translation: CASSVSGQGGEKLFF. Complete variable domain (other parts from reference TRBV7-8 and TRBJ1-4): GAGVSQSPRYKVAKRGQDVALRCDPISGHVSLFWYQQALGQGPEFLTYFQNEAQLDKSGLPSDRFFAERPEGSVSTLKIQRTQQEDSAVYLCASSVSGQGGEKLFFGSGTQLSVL.

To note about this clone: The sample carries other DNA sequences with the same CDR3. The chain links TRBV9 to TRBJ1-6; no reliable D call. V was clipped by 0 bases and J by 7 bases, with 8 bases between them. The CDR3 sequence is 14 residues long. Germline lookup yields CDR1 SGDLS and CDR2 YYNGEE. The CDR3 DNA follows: TGTGCCAGCAGCGTAGCTCGGGAGAATTCACCCCTCCACTTT. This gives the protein CASSVARENSPLHF.

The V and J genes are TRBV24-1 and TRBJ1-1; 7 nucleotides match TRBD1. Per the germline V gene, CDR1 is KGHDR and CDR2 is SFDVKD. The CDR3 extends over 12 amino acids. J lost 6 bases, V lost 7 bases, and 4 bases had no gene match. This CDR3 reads CATSTGQAEAFF. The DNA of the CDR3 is TGTGCCACCAGCACCGGACAGGCTGAAGCTTTCTTT.